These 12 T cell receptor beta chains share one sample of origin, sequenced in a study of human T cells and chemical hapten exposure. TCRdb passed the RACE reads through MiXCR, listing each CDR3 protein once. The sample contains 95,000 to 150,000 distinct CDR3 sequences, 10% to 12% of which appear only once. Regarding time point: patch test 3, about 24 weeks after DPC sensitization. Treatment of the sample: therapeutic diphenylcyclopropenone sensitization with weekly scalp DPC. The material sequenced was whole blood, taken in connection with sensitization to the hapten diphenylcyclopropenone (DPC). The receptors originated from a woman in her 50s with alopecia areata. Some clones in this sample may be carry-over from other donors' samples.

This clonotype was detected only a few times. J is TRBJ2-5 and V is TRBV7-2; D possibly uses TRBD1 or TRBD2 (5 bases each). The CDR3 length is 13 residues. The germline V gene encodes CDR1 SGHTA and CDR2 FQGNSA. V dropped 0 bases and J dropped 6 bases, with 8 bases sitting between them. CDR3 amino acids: CASSLAQGQTQYF. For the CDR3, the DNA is TGTGCCAGCAGCTTAGCTCAGGGACAGACCCAGTACTTC. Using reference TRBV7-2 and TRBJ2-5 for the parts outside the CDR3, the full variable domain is GAGVSQSPSNKVTEKGKDVELRCDPISGHTALYWYRQSLGQGLEFLIYFQGNSAPDKSGLPSDRFSAERTGGSVSTLTIQRTQQEDSAVYLCASSLAQGQTQYFGPGTRLLVL.

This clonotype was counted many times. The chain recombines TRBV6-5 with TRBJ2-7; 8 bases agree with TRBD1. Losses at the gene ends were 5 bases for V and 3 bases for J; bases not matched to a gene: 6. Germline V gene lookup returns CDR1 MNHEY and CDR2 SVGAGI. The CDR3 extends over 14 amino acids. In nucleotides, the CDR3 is TGTGCCAGCAGTGCAACAGGGGGAAGCTACGAGCAGTACTTC. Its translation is CASSATGGSYEQYF.

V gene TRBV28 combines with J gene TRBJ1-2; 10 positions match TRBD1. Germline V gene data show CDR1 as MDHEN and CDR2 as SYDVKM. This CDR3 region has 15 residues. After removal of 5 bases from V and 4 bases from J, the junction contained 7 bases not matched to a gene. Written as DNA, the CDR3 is TGTGCCAGCAGTCAGGGACAGGGGTTCGGCTATGGCTACACCTTC. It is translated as CASSQGQGFGYGYTF.

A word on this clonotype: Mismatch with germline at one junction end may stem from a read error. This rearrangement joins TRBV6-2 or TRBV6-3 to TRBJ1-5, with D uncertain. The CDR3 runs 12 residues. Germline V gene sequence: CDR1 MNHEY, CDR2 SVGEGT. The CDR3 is CASSYSFQTQHF. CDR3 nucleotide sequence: TGTGCCAGCAGTTACTCGTTTCAGACCCAGCATTTT.

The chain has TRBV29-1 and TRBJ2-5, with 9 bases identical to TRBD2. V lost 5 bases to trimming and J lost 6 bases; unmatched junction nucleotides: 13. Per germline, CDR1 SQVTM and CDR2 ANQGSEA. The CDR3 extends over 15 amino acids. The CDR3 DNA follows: TGCAGCGTTCTAGTCGGCGGGGGGGAGAGAAAGACCCAGTACTTC. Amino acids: CSVLVGGGERKTQYF.

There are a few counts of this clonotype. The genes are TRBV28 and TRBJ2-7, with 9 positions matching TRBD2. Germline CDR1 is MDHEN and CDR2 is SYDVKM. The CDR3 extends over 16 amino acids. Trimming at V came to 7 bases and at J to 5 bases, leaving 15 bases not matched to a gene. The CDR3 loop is CASTSVAAGGINEQYF. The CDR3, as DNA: TGTGCCAGCACCTCTGTAGCGGCGGGAGGGATTAACGAGCAGTACTTC.

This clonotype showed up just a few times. This chain's CDR3 is CASSLVFSDTQYF. The CDR3 DNA reads as TGTGCCAGCAGTTTAGTGTTTTCAGATACGCAGTATTTT. The chain combines TRBV28 with TRBJ2-3; unclear D gene. In germline, CDR1 is MDHEN, CDR2 SYDVKM. The CDR3 sequence is 13 residues long. Trimming pared 2 bases from V and 4 bases from J, leaving 7 bases between.

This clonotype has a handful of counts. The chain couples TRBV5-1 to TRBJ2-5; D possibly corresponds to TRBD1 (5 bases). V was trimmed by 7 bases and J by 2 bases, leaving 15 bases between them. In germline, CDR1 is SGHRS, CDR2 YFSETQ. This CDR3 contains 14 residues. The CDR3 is CASSQRTSQETQYF. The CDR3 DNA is TGCGCCAGCTCACAGAGGACATCACAAGAGACCCAGTACTTC.

The CDR3 loop reads CAWSLGLAGANEQFF. The DNA for the CDR3 is TGTGCCTGGAGTCTAGGGTTAGCGGGAGCCAATGAGCAGTTCTTC. The chain carries TRBV30 and TRBJ2-1, with 9 bases fitting TRBD2. The CDR3 has 15 amino acids. V shed 2 bases, J shed 6 bases, and the junction held 8 bases outside the gene matches. Looked up from germline, CDR1 is GTSNPN and CDR2 is SVGIG (reference sequence).

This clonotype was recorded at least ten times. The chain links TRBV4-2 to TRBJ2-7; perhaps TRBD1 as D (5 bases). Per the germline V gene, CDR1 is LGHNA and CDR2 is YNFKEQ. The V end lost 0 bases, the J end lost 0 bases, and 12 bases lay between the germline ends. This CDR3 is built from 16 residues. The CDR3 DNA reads TGTGCCAGCAGCCAAGACCCAGGGATTACCTCCTACGAGCAGTACTTC. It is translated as CASSQDPGITSYEQYF.

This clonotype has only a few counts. In nucleotides, the CDR3 is TGTGCCAGCAGCTCGTACAGGGGAAAACTGTTTTTT. It translates to CASSSYRGKLFF. This sequence joins TRBV7-2 and TRBJ1-4, with 7 bases fitting TRBD1. The CDR3 spans 12 residues. V lost 4 bases, J lost 10 bases, and 3 bases stayed unmatched. CDR1 SGHTA and CDR2 FQGNSA come from the germline V gene.

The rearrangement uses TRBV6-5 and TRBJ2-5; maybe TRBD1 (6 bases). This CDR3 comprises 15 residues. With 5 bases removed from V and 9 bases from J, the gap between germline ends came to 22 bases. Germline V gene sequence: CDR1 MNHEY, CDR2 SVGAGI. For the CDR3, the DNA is TGTGCCAGCAGTAGCTTAGACAGGTCGGGTGGGGCCCAGTACTTC. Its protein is CASSSLDRSGGAQYF.